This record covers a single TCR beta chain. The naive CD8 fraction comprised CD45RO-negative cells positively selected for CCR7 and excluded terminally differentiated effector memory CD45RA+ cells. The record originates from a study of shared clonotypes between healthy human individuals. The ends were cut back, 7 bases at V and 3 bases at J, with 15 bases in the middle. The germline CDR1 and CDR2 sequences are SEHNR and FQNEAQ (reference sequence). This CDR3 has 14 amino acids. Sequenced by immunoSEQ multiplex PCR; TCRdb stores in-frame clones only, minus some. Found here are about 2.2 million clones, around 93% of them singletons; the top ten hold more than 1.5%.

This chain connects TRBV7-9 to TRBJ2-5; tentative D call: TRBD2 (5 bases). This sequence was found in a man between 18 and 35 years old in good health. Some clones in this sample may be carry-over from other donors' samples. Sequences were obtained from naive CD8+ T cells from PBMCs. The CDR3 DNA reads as TGTGCCAGCAACGCACCGGGGTACGAAGAGACCCAGTACTTC. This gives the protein CASNAPGYEETQYF.